A single sample is the source of the 13 T cell receptor beta chains below, sequenced in a study of OX40 agonist ivuxolimab in advanced cancers. Profiled with immunoSEQ multiplex PCR; TCRdb holds only in-frame clones, not every one. The sample contains roughly 50,000 clones, roughly nine tenths of which appear only once. The material was CD4+ or CD8+ T cells sorted from blood, obtained in a trial of the OX40 agonist ivuxolimab. The receptors here all came from an adult with an advanced solid tumor such as melanoma, head and neck, liver or kidney cancer.

This chain links TRBV27 with TRBJ1-1; 9 bases match TRBD1. The trim removed 6 bases at V and 0 bases at J, leaving 17 bases unmatched. This CDR3 is built from 19 residues. CDR1 and CDR2 from the germline V gene are MNHEY and SMNVEV (reference sequence). CDR3 DNA: TGTGCCAGCAGCCCCGTTTTCCCGGGACAGGGCAACATGAACACTGAAGCTTTCTTT. Residues: CASSPVFPGQGNMNTEAFF.

The CDR3: CASSLGTGNQETQYF. Here the CDR3 DNA reads TGTGCCAGCAGTTTAGGGACAGGTAACCAAGAGACCCAGTACTTC. The chain joins TRBV28 to TRBJ2-5; TRBD1 aligns across 8 bases. The ends lost 2 bases at V and 0 bases at J; junction bases unmatched: 2. CDR1 MDHEN and CDR2 SYDVKM come from the germline V gene. The CDR3 consists of 15 residues.

The genes are TRBV6-1 and TRBJ1-5, with TRBD1 as a possible D gene (5 bases). CDR1 and CDR2 from the germline V gene are MNHNS and SASEGT. CDR3 length: 14 amino acids. V was trimmed by 5 bases and J by 1 base, leaving 9 bases between them. In DNA form, the CDR3 reads TGTGCCAGCAGTCAGCCAGGGAGCAATCAGCCCCAGCATTTT. As protein: CASSQPGSNQPQHF.

The chain carries TRBV4-1 and TRBJ1-3; D gene unclear. CDR3 length: 15 residues. V lost 3 bases and J 4 bases, leaving 13 bases between the germline ends. CDR1 and CDR2 from the germline V gene are MGHRA and YSYEKL. The CDR3 here is CASSHGAEAGNTIYF. In DNA, the CDR3 is TGCGCCAGCAGCCATGGTGCCGAAGCAGGAAACACCATATATTTT.

The DNA of the CDR3 is TGTGCCAGCAGAAACCGGGACCTCTGGAGCTACACCTTC. The encoded protein is CASRNRDLWSYTF. The chain has TRBV6-1 and TRBJ1-2; TRBD1 is a possible D gene (5 bases). V lost 6 bases and J lost 9, with 17 bases in between. The germline V gene encodes CDR1 MNHNS and CDR2 SASEGT. CDR3 size: 13 residues.

Only one count was recorded for this clone. This chain connects TRBV4-2 to TRBJ1-4; 7 nucleotides line up with TRBD1. The trim removed 4 bases at V and 6 bases at J, leaving 8 bases unmatched. Germline V gives CDR1 LGHNA, CDR2 YNFKEQ. CDR3 length: 15 residues. As DNA, the CDR3 is TGTGCCAGCAGCCTCCTCGGGACAGAGTATGAAAAACTGTTTTTT. Translation: CASSLLGTEYEKLFF.

This clone was observed a few times. The gene calls are TRBV27 and TRBJ1-1; 7 nucleotides agree with TRBD1. From germline, CDR1 is MNHEY and CDR2 SMNVEV (reference sequence). The length of the CDR3 is 13 residues. Trimming took 5 bases from V and 4 from J; bases not matched to a gene: 4. The CDR3 protein is CASSTGDTTEAFF. The CDR3 DNA follows: TGTGCCAGCAGTACAGGGGATACCACTGAAGCTTTCTTT.

CDR3 sequence (DNA): TGTGCCAGCAGACCCGGGCAAACAATACCGGGGGGTAACTATGGCTACACCTTC. The encoded protein is CASRPGQTIPGGNYGYTF. J is TRBJ1-2 and V is TRBV2; D may be TRBD1 (5 bases). Germline CDR1 SNHLY, CDR2 FYNNEI. This CDR3 is built from 18 residues. The V end lost 6 bases, the J end lost 1 base, and 24 bases lay between the germline ends.

This chain uses TRBV6-6 with TRBJ1-1, with D unclear. V lost 2 bases and J lost 0, with 7 bases in between. CDR1 MNHNY and CDR2 SVGAGI come from the germline V gene (reference sequence). The CDR3 spans 14 residues. CDR3 sequence: CASSYVRLNTEAFF. DNA for the CDR3: TGTGCCAGCAGTTACGTGAGACTGAACACTGAAGCTTTCTTT.

In the case of this clone: At one end, the junction sequence differs from germline, possibly due to a read error. The CDR3 bases are TGTGCCAGCAGCCTCCAGGGACAGCTGAACTTC. Amino acid sequence: CASSLQGQLNF. This sequence joins TRBV27 and TRBJ2-5, with 7 bases fitting TRBD1. Germline values: CDR1 MNHEY, CDR2 SMNVEV (reference sequence). CDR3 size: 11 residues.

This clone was detected only once. V gene TRBV27 combines with J gene TRBJ2-1; D is ambiguous. CDR1 is MNHEY and CDR2 is SMNVEV in the germline V gene (reference sequence). There are 13 residues in the CDR3. V was trimmed by 2 bases and J by 4 bases, leaving 6 bases between them. The CDR3 DNA reads as TGTGCCAGCAGTTTAACAGAGTACAATGAGCAGTTCTTC. It specifies CASSLTEYNEQFF.

The chain couples TRBV7-9 to TRBJ1-1, with 7 nucleotides matching TRBD1. The CDR3 length is 14 residues. The junction had 3 bases not matched to a gene; V was cut back by 5 bases and J by 0 bases. Germline V gene sequence: CDR1 SEHNR, CDR2 FQNEAQ (reference sequence). The CDR3 sequence: CASSEQGLNTEAFF. CDR3 bases: TGTGCCAGCAGCGAACAGGGGTTGAACACTGAAGCTTTCTTT.

The CDR3 loop is CASGFRNEEQYV. For the CDR3, the DNA is TGTGCTAGTGGTTTCAGGAACGAGGAGCAGTACGTC. The V call is TRBV12-5, the J call TRBJ2-7; D is undetermined. Germline V gene data show CDR1 as LGHNT and CDR2 as FRNRAP. The CDR3 runs 12 residues. Trimming left V 3 bases short and J 7 bases short, with 10 bases between.